Below are 18 T cell receptor beta chains sequenced from a single sample in a study of glioma-infiltrating T cells after dendritic cell vaccination. Only in-frame clones appear in the TCRdb table, and some are missing; sequencing was by immunoSEQ multiplex PCR. The data show about 36,000 clones, about 80% seen once. Sequencing was performed on blood, taken before dendritic cell vaccination. These TCRs come from a human donor with glioblastoma.

The CDR3 region is CASSVGHHNEKLFF. The CDR3 DNA reads as TGCGCCAGCAGCGTGGGACACCATAATGAAAAACTGTTTTTT. V and J are TRBV5-1 and TRBJ1-4; weak D call: TRBD1 (6 bases). V gave up 4 bases and J gave up 4 bases, with 11 bases separating them. The CDR3 runs to 14 residues. The V gene's germline CDR1 is SGHRS and CDR2 YFSETQ.

The genes are TRBV19 and TRBJ2-5, with TRBD2 identical over 7 bases. The V gene end was trimmed by 1 base and the J gene end by 5 bases; junction bases not matched to a gene: 10. There are 16 residues in the CDR3. CDR1 is LNHDA, CDR2 SQIVND, per germline (reference sequence). In DNA form, the CDR3 reads TGTGCCAGTAGTATAGTATTCGGGAGGAGGGGCGAGACCCAGTACTTC. As protein: CASSIVFGRRGETQYF.

V and J are TRBV11-3 and TRBJ1-1; TRBD1 is a possible D gene (5 bases). CDR3 length equals 12 residues. V was pared by 5 bases and J by 11 bases, with 15 bases between. Germline CDR1 is SGHNT and CDR2 is YENEEA. Here the CDR3 reads CASSPGRGRAFF. CDR3 DNA: TGTGCCAGCAGCCCGGGGAGGGGTCGGGCTTTCTTT.

The genes are TRBV9 and TRBJ1-1; D possibly corresponds to TRBD1 (5 bases). V was shortened by 4 bases and J by 4 bases, with 17 bases between the two germline ends. Germline values: CDR1 SGDLS, CDR2 YYNGEE. This CDR3 region has 15 residues. As DNA, the CDR3 is TGTGCCAGCAGCCCATCTCACGGCCAGGGCACTGAAGCTTTCTTT. Translated, it gives CASSPSHGQGTEAFF.

J is TRBJ2-3 and V is TRBV27, with 7 bases aligning to TRBD1. J gave up 4 bases and V 5 bases, and 9 bases lay outside the gene matches. CDR3 length equals 15 residues. CDR1 MNHEY and CDR2 SMNVEV come from the germline V gene (reference sequence). The CDR3 is CASSRRQGVADTQYF. DNA for the CDR3: TGTGCCAGCAGTCGACGACAGGGTGTCGCAGATACGCAGTATTTT.

This clone was detected once. The genes are TRBV6-1 and TRBJ1-5, with D hard to call. Trimming pared 1 base from V and 10 bases from J, leaving 20 bases between. This CDR3 comprises 16 residues. In germline, CDR1 is MNHNS, CDR2 SASEGT. The CDR3 DNA reads as TGTGCCAGCAGTGAAGGGGTCAGACTAGCAATCAGCCCCCAGCATTTT. Translated, it gives CASSEGVRLAISPQHF.

The chain carries TRBV19 and TRBJ1-1; the match to TRBD1 covers 8 bases. The V gene end was trimmed by 6 bases and the J gene end by 1 base; junction bases not matched to a gene: 7. The CDR3 is 15 amino acids. Germline V CDR1 and CDR2: LNHDA, SQIVND (reference sequence). CDR3 region: CASSTLQGGNTEAFF. CDR3 bases: TGTGCCAGTAGCACCCTACAGGGGGGGAACACTGAAGCTTTCTTT.

The CDR3 DNA follows: TGTGCCAGCAGCCCGCCAGGGCTGGTGACCCAGTACTTC. It specifies CASSPPGLVTQYF. The rearrangement links TRBV7-8 to TRBJ2-5; D perhaps matches TRBD1 (5 bases). V was trimmed by 5 bases and J by 7 bases, leaving 14 bases between them. Germline CDR1 reads SGHVS; CDR2 reads FQNEAQ. The CDR3 totals 13 residues. Full variable domain (missing parts from reference TRBV7-8 and TRBJ2-5): GAGVSQSPRYKVAKRGQDVALRCDPISGHVSLFWYQQALGQGPEFLTYFQNEAQLDKSGLPSDRFFAERPEGSVSTLKIQRTQQEDSAVYLCASSPPGLVTQYFGPGTRLLVL.

Remarks on this clone: Other DNA sequences in this specimen translate into the identical CDR3. The rearrangement joins TRBV9 to TRBJ1-6; possibly TRBD1 for D (6 bases). The CDR3 covers 15 residues. Germline assignment: CDR1 SGDLS and CDR2 YYNGEE. Deletions cut 3 bases from V and 3 bases from J, with 10 bases between. CDR3 amino acids: CASSATGYYNSPLHF. The CDR3 DNA sequence: TGTGCCAGCAGCGCCACAGGGTACTATAATTCACCCCTCCACTTT.

V gene TRBV11-1 combines with J gene TRBJ2-7, with 7 bases fitting TRBD1. The J segment lost 1 base and the V segment lost 4 bases, leaving 4 bases of the junction unmatched. Germline V lookup: CDR1 SGHAT, CDR2 FQDESV (reference sequence). The CDR3 is 14 amino acids. The CDR3 nucleotides read TGTGCCAGCAGCTACCACAGGGGTTCCTACGAGCAGTACTTC. Its protein product is CASSYHRGSYEQYF.

This clone was seen only once. This rearrangement joins TRBV29-1 to TRBJ2-4, with D possibly being TRBD1 (6 bases). V lost 5 bases and J 2 bases, leaving 16 bases between the germline ends. CDR3 length equals 15 residues. The V gene's germline CDR1 is SQVTM and CDR2 ANQGSEA. CDR3 sequence: CSVLSGGTTKNIQYF. As DNA, the CDR3 is TGCAGCGTTCTATCTGGGGGCACGACCAAAAACATTCAGTACTTC.

The CDR3 is CASSLSGTAPNTEAFF. The CDR3 DNA follows: TGTGCCAGCAGTTTATCGGGGACAGCTCCGAACACTGAAGCTTTCTTT. The genes are TRBV27 and TRBJ1-1, with 7 bases fitting TRBD1. Germline V lookup: CDR1 MNHEY, CDR2 SMNVEV (reference sequence). The CDR3 loop spans 16 amino acids. The J segment lost 1 base and the V segment lost 0 bases, leaving 5 bases of the junction unmatched.

The genes are TRBV18 and TRBJ1-4, with TRBD1 matching 8 bases. Germline-derived CDR1 and CDR2 are KGHSH and LQKENI. The CDR3 runs to 17 residues. V lost 4 bases, J lost 8 bases, and 15 bases stayed unmatched. The CDR3 DNA follows: TGTGCCAGCTCACGGACTCCCACCGGGACAGGTGGAGAAAAACTGTTTTTT. It specifies CASSRTPTGTGGEKLFF.

The V gene is TRBV30, the J gene TRBJ2-5; D possibly corresponds to TRBD1 (5 bases). The CDR3 runs to 11 residues. Trimming took 4 bases from V and 5 from J, leaving 8 bases between them. Germline CDR1 and CDR2: GTSNPN and SVGIG (reference sequence). CDR3 loop: CAWNSGETQYF. As DNA, the CDR3 is TGTGCCTGGAACTCAGGGGAGACCCAGTACTTC.

The rearrangement links TRBV11-1 to TRBJ2-2; the D is unclear. CDR3 length: 14 residues. The V gene's germline CDR1 is SGHAT and CDR2 FQDESV (reference sequence). V lost 2 bases to trimming and J lost 4 bases, with 8 bases between them. CDR3 sequence: CASSLLLRTGELFF. DNA for the CDR3: TGTGCCAGCAGCTTACTCCTGCGCACCGGGGAGCTGTTTTTT.

The chain carries TRBV6-1 and TRBJ2-5; possible D gene TRBD2, 6 bases. V was pared by 2 bases and J by 0 bases, with 13 bases between. The length of the CDR3 is 16 residues. CDR1 and CDR2 (germline): MNHNS, SASEGT. The CDR3 DNA is TGTGCCAGCAGTGAATGGAGGGAAAATCACCAAGAGACCCAGTACTTC. Translation gives CASSEWRENHQETQYF.

The chain has TRBV9 and TRBJ2-3; possibly TRBD2 for D (5 bases). Trimming pared 3 bases from V and 6 bases from J, leaving 8 bases between. Germline V gene lookup returns CDR1 SGDLS and CDR2 YYNGEE. The CDR3 extends over 12 amino acids. CDR3 residues: CASSAREDTQYF. DNA of the CDR3: TGTGCCAGCAGCGCAAGGGAGGATACGCAGTATTTT.

The chain uses TRBV29-1 and TRBJ1-2, with 8 positions matching TRBD1. This CDR3 is built from 12 residues. CDR1 SQVTM and CDR2 ANQGSEA come from the germline V gene. The DNA for the CDR3 is TGCAGTGATGAAACAGGGGGCTATGGCTACACCTTC. This encodes CSDETGGYGYTF. The whole variable domain, remainder taken from reference TRBV29-1 and TRBJ1-2, is SAVISQKPSRDICQRGTSLTIQCQVDSQVTMMFWYRQQPGQSLTLIATANQGSEATYESGFVIDKFPISRPNLTFSTLTVSNMSPEDSSIYLCSDETGGYGYTFGSGTRLTVV.